Reported below is one T cell receptor (beta chain). TCRdb's copy holds only in-frame clones and misses some; the assay was immunoSEQ multiplex PCR. The table includes about 15,000 clones, around nine tenths detected once. This sample was taken from a study of control samples from healthy donors and cancer patients. The germline V gene encodes CDR1 SGHNT and CDR2 YYREEE (reference sequence). V dropped 6 bases and J dropped 0 bases, with 16 bases sitting between them. The CDR3 loop spans 16 amino acids. V usage is TRBV5-4 and J usage is TRBJ1-3; D call uncertain. Source material: PBMCs. This receptor was obtained from a man in his sixties with head and neck cancer. The CDR3 region is CASTKEAGISGNTIYF. The CDR3 bases are TGTGCCAGCACCAAGGAGGCCGGGATCTCTGGAAACACCATATATTTT.